What follows is one T cell receptor beta chain and its context. The antigen is not known. The sample originates from a study of cytomegalovirus exposure and HLA in healthy donors. The CDR3 consists of 16 residues. The V gene's germline CDR1 is MRHNA and CDR2 SNTAGT. V was clipped by 0 bases and J by 5 bases, with 16 bases between them. Vbeta (60) and Jbeta (13) primers were used in the PCR. TCRdb keeps only in-frame clones here, not all; method: immunoSEQ multiplex PCR. This sample yields about 130,000 clones, of which around 72% are seen a single time; about 1.8% belongs to the top ten. General study points: Later on, an analysis found that several of the most significant clusters appeared to be linked to common viral pathogens, which included parvovirus B19. Later on, a genetic analysis was performed. It linked a missense variant in DCLRE1C with V- and J-gene trimming of TCR beta.

J is TRBJ2-5 and V is TRBV6-4; weak D call: TRBD1 (7 bases). The source of this sequence is a woman between 40 and 55 years old in good health and CMV-seronegative. The sample consisted of PBMCs. CDR3 in amino acids: CASSDSIGGGQETQYF. Written as DNA, the CDR3 is TGTGCCAGCAGTGACTCGATTGGAGGGGGCCAGGAGACCCAGTACTTC.